Listed below are T cell receptor beta chains from one sample, sequenced in a study of CD8 T cells in ankylosing spondylitis. TCRdb ran MiXCR on the 5' RACE reads and lists one entry per CDR3 protein. The table shows 200,000 to 250,000 distinct CDR3 sequences, with more than 5.5% occurring only once. What was sequenced was blood, either unsorted or a sorted T cell fraction (not recorded which). The receptors derive from a male donor with ankylosing spondylitis. The CDR3 runs from the conserved cysteine through the conserved F or W. A D gene is named only where the DNA matches it firmly. The listing skips clone size in some rows; elsewhere it reads once, few, many or a size class.

CAISTSGTGRLGGYTF,TGTGCCATCAGTACCTCCGGGACAGGGCGTTTGGGTGGCTACACCTTC,TRBV10-3,many,TRBD1,TRBJ1-2,16
CASSLPRTREGYTF,TGTGCCAGCAGCTTACCAAGGACCCGCGAGGGCTACACCTTC,TRBV11-2,many,.,TRBJ1-2,14
CASSYATGTNTEAFF,TGTGCCAGCAGCTACGCTACAGGGACGAACACTGAAGCTTTCTTT,TRBV7-6,few,.,TRBJ1-1,15
CASSETSGANTGELFF,TGTGCCAGCAGTGAGACTAGCGGAGCGAACACCGGGGAGCTGTTTTTT,TRBV6-4,many,TRBD2,TRBJ2-2,16
CASSGSLAGASPEQFF,TGTGCCAGCAGTGGATCACTAGCGGGAGCCTCCCCTGAGCAGTTCTTC,TRBV25-1,few,TRBD2,TRBJ2-1,16
CASSQSSGTGELFF,TGTGCCAGCAGCCAATCTAGCGGCACCGGGGAGCTGTTTTTT,TRBV4-2,few,TRBD2,TRBJ2-2,14
CSAPKAWDGEYEQYF,TGCAGTGCCCCAAAGGCCTGGGACGGCGAGTACGAGCAGTACTTC,TRBV20-1,many,.,TRBJ2-7,15
CASRWTVSSYEQYF,TGTGCCAGCAGGTGGACGGTCAGCTCCTACGAGCAGTACTTC,TRBV6-2/TRBV6-3,.,.,TRBJ2-7,14
CSARYRQETQYF,TGCAGTGCTAGATACCGACAAGAGACCCAGTACTTC,TRBV20-1,.,.,TRBJ2-5,12
CASSWTSGSYNEQFF,TGTGCCAGCAGTTGGACTAGCGGGAGCTACAATGAGCAGTTCTTC,TRBV27,many,TRBD2,TRBJ2-1,15
CSARTGVLSGANVLTF,TGCAGTGCTAGAACAGGGGTCCTCTCTGGGGCCAACGTCCTGACTTTC,TRBV20-1,many,TRBD1,TRBJ2-6,16
CASSQGAMSYNEQFF,TGCGCCAGCAGCCAAGGGGCAATGTCCTACAATGAGCAGTTCTTC,TRBV4-3,many,.,TRBJ2-1,15
CASSLVQGRTEAFF,TGTGCCAGCAGCTTAGTACAGGGTCGGACTGAAGCTTTCTTT,TRBV11-2,many,.,TRBJ1-1,14
CASSFGAGSSYEQYF,TGTGCCAGCAGCTTTGGGGCAGGGAGCTCCTACGAGCAGTACTTC,TRBV11-2,many,.,TRBJ2-7,15
CASSSTAGGSSYNEQFF,TGTGCCAGCAGCTCTACAGCGGGCGGAAGCTCCTACAATGAGCAGTTCTTC,TRBV7-8,many,.,TRBJ2-1,17
CASTLTSGRVNEQFF,TGTGCCAGCACCCTAACTAGCGGGAGGGTGAATGAGCAGTTCTTC,TRBV7-9,many,TRBD2,TRBJ2-1,15
CASSLDGGYYQYQETQYF,TGTGCCAGCAGCTTAGACGGGGGGTACTACCAGTACCAAGAGACCCAGTACTTC,TRBV11-2,many,TRBD2,TRBJ2-5,18
CASGAAPGDTQYF,TGTGCCAGCGGGGCAGCACCGGGGGATACGCAGTATTTT,TRBV2,.,.,TRBJ2-3,13
CASSFAYNEQFF,TGTGCCAGCAGCTTCGCCTACAATGAGCAGTTCTTC,TRBV7-9,many,.,TRBJ2-1,12
CASSQDKGGGGYTF,TGTGCCAGCAGCCAAGATAAGGGGGGTGGCGGCTACACCTTC,TRBV3-1,few,.,TRBJ1-2,14
CASSSPGTGNYGYTF,TGTGCCAGCAGCAGTCCCGGGACAGGGAACTATGGCTACACCTTC,TRBV7-9,many,TRBD1,TRBJ1-2,15
CSVEISGAKTDTQYF,TGCAGCGTTGAAATTAGCGGGGCGAAAACAGATACGCAGTATTTT,TRBV29-1,many,TRBD2,TRBJ2-3,15
CSAAPDRGGLLGSYEQYF,TGCAGTGCTGCGCCCGACCGAGGTGGGTTGTTGGGCTCCTACGAGCAGTACTTC,TRBV20-1,many,.,TRBJ2-7,18
CASNPLETYADTQYF,TGTGCCAGCAATCCGTTGGAGACGTATGCAGATACGCAGTATTTT,TRBV6-2/TRBV6-3,.,.,TRBJ2-3,15
CASSWPFGEQFF,TGTGCCAGCAGTTGGCCTTTCGGTGAGCAGTTCTTC,TRBV27,.,.,TRBJ2-1,12
CASSQDLGRSPLHF,TGCGCCAGCAGCCAAGATCTCGGACGATCACCCCTCCACTTT,TRBV4-3,many,.,TRBJ1-6,14
CASSLARAGKETQYF,TGTGCCAGCAGCTTAGCGCGAGCGGGTAAAGAGACCCAGTACTTC,TRBV7-6,few,.,TRBJ2-5,15
CASSLLRSPLYEQYF,TGTGCCAGCAGCTTACTACGCAGCCCCCTCTACGAGCAGTACTTC,TRBV7-2,few,.,TRBJ2-7,15
CASSIQGDTGELFF,TGTGCCAGCAGTATCCAGGGGGACACCGGGGAGCTGTTTTTT,TRBV28,many,TRBD1,TRBJ2-2,14
CASSLAPAGNTEAFF,TGTGCCAGCAGTTTAGCCCCTGCAGGGAACACTGAAGCTTTCTTT,TRBV27,many,.,TRBJ1-1,15
CASSTSGGQETQYF,TGTGCCAGCAGCACCAGCGGGGGCCAAGAGACCCAGTACTTC,TRBV6-1,many,TRBD2,TRBJ2-5,14
CASSLQGGSTDTQYF,TGTGCCAGCTCACTTCAGGGGGGATCCACAGATACGCAGTATTTT,TRBV18,few,.,TRBJ2-3,15
CASSLVSSTDTQYF,TGTGCCAGCAGCCTCGTGTCTAGCACAGATACGCAGTATTTT,TRBV5-6,many,.,TRBJ2-3,14
CASSWAETGNTEAFF,TGTGCCAGCAGTTGGGCCGAAACGGGGAACACTGAAGCTTTCTTT,TRBV6-2/TRBV6-3,few,.,TRBJ1-1,15
CASSWGLNYEQYF,TGTGCCAGCAGCTGGGGACTGAACTACGAGCAGTACTTC,TRBV7-2,.,.,TRBJ2-7,13
CASSPAGGSYEQYF,TGTGCCAGCAGTCCTGCGGGGGGGTCCTACGAGCAGTACTTC,TRBV27,many,TRBD2,TRBJ2-7,14
CASSLGPGASYGHF,TGTGCCAGCAGTTTAGGCCCGGGAGCCTCTTATGGGCATTTT,TRBV12-3/TRBV12-4,many,.,TRBJ1-5,14
CASSLVLAGDRETQYF,TGCGCCAGCAGCTTGGTCCTAGCGGGAGACCGAGAGACCCAGTACTTC,TRBV5-1,many,TRBD2,TRBJ2-5,16
CATSDPTGTQRETQYF,TGTGCCACCAGTGATCCAACGGGGACTCAGAGGGAGACCCAGTACTTC,TRBV24-1,many,.,TRBJ2-5,16
CSAREAGGPYEQYF,TGCAGTGCTAGGGAAGCGGGAGGGCCCTACGAGCAGTACTTC,TRBV20-1,many,TRBD2,TRBJ2-7,14
CASSSDGGTEAFF,TGCGCCAGCAGCTCAGATGGGGGCACTGAAGCTTTCTTT,TRBV5-1,many,.,TRBJ1-1,13
CASSQAGTSGNEQFF,TGCGCCAGCAGCCAGGCCGGGACTAGCGGGAATGAGCAGTTCTTC,TRBV4-1,many,TRBD2,TRBJ2-1,15
CASSFGPGGAKNIQYF,TGTGCCAGCAGTTTCGGACCTGGTGGGGCCAAAAACATTCAGTACTTC,TRBV27,many,.,TRBJ2-4,16
CAISSGTSGTYEQYF,TGTGCCATCAGCTCCGGGACTAGCGGCACCTACGAGCAGTACTTC,TRBV10-3,many,TRBD2,TRBJ2-7,15
CASSYSWTPYEQYF,TGTGCCAGCAGTTACTCCTGGACCCCCTACGAGCAGTACTTC,TRBV6-2/TRBV6-3,many,.,TRBJ2-7,14
CASSPGPGQRTYEQYF,TGTGCCAGCAGCCCAGGTCCGGGACAGCGGACCTACGAGCAGTACTTC,TRBV11-2,many,TRBD1,TRBJ2-7,16
CASSQVYASNQPQHF,TGCGCCAGCAGCCAAGTATACGCGAGCAATCAGCCCCAGCATTTT,TRBV4-3,many,.,TRBJ1-5,15
CASTSVRVEQFF,TGTGCCAGCACCTCGGTTAGGGTTGAGCAGTTCTTC,TRBV6-2/TRBV6-3,many,.,TRBJ2-1,12
CASSHASWGDTQYF,TGTGCCAGCAGCCACGCGTCGTGGGGGGATACGCAGTATTTT,TRBV7-2,many,.,TRBJ2-3,14
CASSLPRGPRETQYF,TGTGCCAGCAGTCTACCTCGGGGGCCGAGGGAGACCCAGTACTTC,TRBV2,many,.,TRBJ2-5,15
CSSVSNGGSSTDEQYF,TGCAGTTCGGTATCAAACGGGGGCTCATCGACGGACGAGCAGTACTTC,TRBV20-1,.,.,TRBJ2-7,16
CASSWSTGELFF,TGTGCCAGCTCCTGGAGCACCGGGGAGCTGTTTTTT,TRBV18,many,.,TRBJ2-2,12
CASRTGPYEQYF,TGCGCCAGCAGGACAGGACCCTACGAGCAGTACTTC,TRBV10-2,many,.,TRBJ2-7,12